Below are 13 T cell receptor beta chains sequenced from a single sample in a study of blood T cell repertoires in COVID-19. Using immunoSEQ multiplex PCR, the repertoire was profiled, and TCRdb retains in-frame clones only, with some absent. The sample lists about 73,000 clones, over 80% seen once, with roughly 2.5% in the top ten. The source material was peripheral blood. These receptors were taken from an elderly man with active or convalescent COVID-19.

The table lists this clone with a count of one. The chain couples TRBV15 to TRBJ2-7; 8 bases line up with TRBD2. V gave up 5 bases and J gave up 1 base; unmatched junction bases: 4. There are 14 residues in the CDR3. Germline values: CDR1 LNHNV, CDR2 YYDKDF (reference sequence). CDR3 in DNA: TGTGCCACCAGCTGGGGACTAGAATCCTACGAGCAGTACTTC. Protein: CATSWGLESYEQYF.

The rearrangement links TRBV27 to TRBJ2-2, with TRBD1 identical over 8 bases. The CDR3 runs to 15 residues. Germline V gene sequence: CDR1 MNHEY, CDR2 SMNVEV (reference sequence). The V gene end was trimmed by 7 bases and the J gene end by 4 bases; junction bases not matched to a gene: 8. The CDR3 DNA follows: TGTGCCAGCACCCGCCGACAGGGGCCCACCGGGGAGCTGTTTTTT. As protein: CASTRRQGPTGELFF.

V and J are TRBV14 and TRBJ2-1, with D unclear. V was cut by 4 bases and J by 12 bases, with 10 bases left in between. Germline assignment: CDR1 SGHDN and CDR2 FVKESK. The CDR3 runs 11 residues. The CDR3 sequence: CASSLHELQFF. The CDR3 DNA follows: TGTGCCAGCAGCCTCCACGAACTGCAGTTCTTC.

The V and J genes are TRBV7-9 and TRBJ2-6, with 7 bases lining up with TRBD1. Germline V CDR1 and CDR2: SEHNR, FQNEAQ (reference sequence). V shed 8 bases and J 0 bases; nucleotides not matched to a gene: 10. The CDR3 covers 17 residues. The CDR3 DNA reads TGTGCCAGCTCCCGGACAGGTCTTCTCTCTGGGGCCAACGTCCTGACTTTC. Protein sequence: CASSRTGLLSGANVLTF.

The J gene is TRBJ2-1, the V gene TRBV5-1, with TRBD2 identical over 12 bases. The germline V gene has CDR1 SGHRS and CDR2 YFSETQ. Losses at the gene ends were 2 bases for V and 7 bases for J; bases not matched to a gene: 7. The CDR3 has 16 residues. The CDR3 DNA follows: TGCGCCAGCAGCTTACTGACTAGCGGGAGCCTGAATGAGCAGTTCTTC. Its translation is CASSLLTSGSLNEQFF.

This clone was counted a few times. V and J are TRBV5-6 and TRBJ1-2, with D perhaps TRBD1 (5 bases). Germline assignment: CDR1 SGHDT and CDR2 YYEEEE. The CDR3 consists of 13 residues. The V gene lost 4 bases and the J gene lost 4 bases, with 11 bases spanning the gap. CDR3 sequence reads: CASSPGQVYGYTF. CDR3 coding DNA: TGTGCCAGCAGCCCTGGACAAGTCTATGGCTACACCTTC.

This clone was seen just once. The rearrangement uses TRBV7-6 and TRBJ1-3; TRBD1 aligns across 10 bases. The germline gives CDR1 SGHVS, CDR2 FNYEAQ. The length of the CDR3 is 16 residues. J lost 2 bases, V lost 1 base, and 2 bases had no gene match. CDR3 in amino acids: CASSLVDRGPGNTIYF. CDR3 bases: TGTGCCAGCAGCTTAGTAGACAGGGGGCCTGGAAACACCATATATTTT. The variable domain in full, with the rest retrieved from reference TRBV7-6 and TRBJ1-3, is GAGVSQSPRYKVTKRGQDVALRCDPISGHVSLYWYRQALGQGPEFLTYFNYEAQQDKSGLPNDRFSAERPEGSISTLTIQRTEQRDSAMYRCASSLVDRGPGNTIYFGEGSWLTVV.

CDR3 DNA: TGTGCCAGCAGCTTAGGCAGGGGTTTGTCTTCACCCCTCCACTTT. Translated, it gives CASSLGRGLSSPLHF. This rearrangement joins TRBV5-5 to TRBJ1-6; D possibly corresponds to TRBD1 (6 bases). CDR3 length: 15 amino acids. Trimming shortened V by 2 bases and J by 9 bases, and 15 bases separated the two germline ends. Germline V gene data show CDR1 as SGHKS and CDR2 as YYEKEE (reference sequence).

The chain links TRBV19 to TRBJ1-1; 7 bases are shared with TRBD1. The CDR3 extends over 14 amino acids. V lost 7 bases, J lost 0 bases, and 5 bases stayed unmatched. Germline CDR1 reads LNHDA; CDR2 reads SQIVND (reference sequence). The CDR3 reads CASKQTGLNTEAFF. DNA for the CDR3: TGTGCCAGTAAGCAGACAGGGCTGAACACTGAAGCTTTCTTT.

V gene TRBV6-2 or TRBV6-3 combines with J gene TRBJ1-5, with a possible D match to TRBD1 (5 bases). The CDR3 covers 16 residues. CDR1 MNHEY and CDR2 SVGEGT come from the germline V gene. Trimming cost V 1 base and J 4 bases, with 14 bases left between them. CDR3 sequence (DNA): TGTGCCAGCAGTTACTTCGCCAGGGTGACGAATCAGCCCCAGCATTTT. Protein sequence: CASSYFARVTNQPQHF.

The chain joins TRBV19 to TRBJ1-5, with a weak D call TRBD1 (5 bases). The length of the CDR3 is 16 residues. The germline V and J ends were trimmed by 4 bases and 4 bases, with 17 bases remaining between them. Germline CDR1 is LNHDA and CDR2 is SQIVND (reference sequence). CDR3 region: CASSTSGGWGNQPQHF. The CDR3 DNA reads TGTGCCAGTAGTACCAGCGGGGGATGGGGGAATCAGCCCCAGCATTTT.

As to this clone: At one end the junction does not follow the germline gene, possibly because of a read error. The chain employs TRBV5-1 and TRBJ2-4; 10 bases match TRBD1. Germline V gene data show CDR1 as SGHRS and CDR2 as YFSETQ. This CDR3 has 12 amino acids. CDR3 nucleotides: TGCGCCAGCAGCACGTGGGGACAGGGGCCGCACTTC. Amino acids: CASSTWGQGPHF. The whole variable domain, filled in from reference TRBV5-1 and TRBJ2-4, reads KAGVTQTPRYLIKTRGQQVTLSCSPISGHRSVSWYQQTPGQGLQFLFEYFSETQRNKGNFPGRFSGRQFSNSRSEMNVSTLELGDSALYLCASSTWGQGPHFGAGTRLSVL.

This chain links TRBV6-1 with TRBJ1-4; D gene uncertain. The CDR3 runs to 16 residues. Germline CDR1 is MNHNS and CDR2 is SASEGT. V lost 3 bases and J lost 4, with 15 bases in between. CDR3 DNA sequence: TGTGCCAGCAGTGAGGAGAGCGCGGGTGGTAATGAAAAACTGTTTTTT. This sequence encodes CASSEESAGGNEKLFF.